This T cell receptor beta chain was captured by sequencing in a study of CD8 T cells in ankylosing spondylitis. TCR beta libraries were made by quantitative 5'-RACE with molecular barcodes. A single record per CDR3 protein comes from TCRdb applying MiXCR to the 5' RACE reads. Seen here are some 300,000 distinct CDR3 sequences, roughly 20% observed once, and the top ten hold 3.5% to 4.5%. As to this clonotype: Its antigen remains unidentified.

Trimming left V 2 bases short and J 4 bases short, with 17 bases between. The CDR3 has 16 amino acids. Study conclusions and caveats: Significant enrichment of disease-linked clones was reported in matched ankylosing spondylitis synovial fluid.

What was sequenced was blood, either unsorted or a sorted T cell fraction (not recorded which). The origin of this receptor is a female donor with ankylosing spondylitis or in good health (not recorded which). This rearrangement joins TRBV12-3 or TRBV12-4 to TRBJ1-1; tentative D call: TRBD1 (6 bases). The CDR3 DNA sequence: TGTGCCAGCAGTTTATGGACAGTCGGGGGGTCCACTGAAGCTTTCTTT. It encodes CASSLWTVGGSTEAFF.